This T cell receptor beta chain emerged from a study of shared clonotypes between healthy human individuals. Across the whole study: The study enrolled a couple of women and a few men aged 18 to 49.

Researchers ran the assay at a deep level. Assay used: immunoSEQ multiplex PCR; TCRdb lists only in-frame clones, some missing. The sample consists of 450,000 to 500,000 clones, around three quarters of them appearing once. Germline V gene data show CDR1 as MDHEN and CDR2 as SYDVKM. This CDR3 contains 12 residues. V lost 10 bases and J lost 7, with 11 bases in between. Donors were healthy HIV-negative adults without recently reported acute infections or vaccinations. The V and J genes are TRBV28 and TRBJ1-6; the D is unclear. Specimen: PBMCs. The sequence was collected from a woman aged 40 to 49 in good health. Some clones in this sample may be carry-over from other donors' samples. The CDR3 nucleotides are TGTGCCACCTCCCCAGTAAATTCACCCCTCCACTTT. Translation gives CATSPVNSPLHF.